What follows are 29 T cell receptor beta chains derived from one specimen sequenced in a study of blood T cell repertoires in COVID-19. TCRdb's table, derived via immunoSEQ multiplex PCR, lists solely in-frame clones and lacks some. Counted here are about 200,000 clones, approximately 89% occurring once; the ten biggest clones make up about 5%. Sequencing used peripheral blood. The receptor source for this set is a woman aged 40 to 50 with acute or convalescent COVID-19.

This clone was counted a few times. This chain connects TRBV5-6 to TRBJ1-1, with TRBD1 identical over 7 bases. Per germline, CDR1 SGHDT and CDR2 YYEEEE. The CDR3 is 14 amino acids. J lost 1 base, V lost 4 bases, and 4 bases had no gene match. CDR3 nucleotides: TGTGCCAGCAGCCTGACAGGGCGGAACACTGAAGCTTTCTTT. Its translation: CASSLTGRNTEAFF. The full variable domain, with the rest looked up from reference TRBV5-6 and TRBJ1-1, is DAGVTQSPTHLIKTRGQQVTLRCSPKSGHDTVSWYQQALGQGPQFIFQYYEEEERQRGNFPDRFSGHQFPNYSSELNVNALLLGDSALYLCASSLTGRNTEAFFGQGTRLTVV.

V and J are TRBV15 and TRBJ1-2; D is uncertain. Trimming pared 0 bases from V and 3 bases from J, leaving 5 bases between. This CDR3 spans 13 amino acids. Germline CDR1 is LNHNV and CDR2 is YYDKDF (reference sequence). The CDR3 loop reads CATSRDSDYGYTF. CDR3 DNA sequence: TGTGCCACCAGCAGAGATTCCGACTATGGCTACACCTTC.

The table lists this clone with a count of one. The chain employs TRBV11-3 and TRBJ2-5, with 8 bases fitting TRBD2. CDR1 and CDR2 from the germline V gene are SGHNT and YENEEA. V was pared by 5 bases and J by 5 bases, with 7 bases of the junction left unmatched. The CDR3 is made up of 14 amino acids. CDR3 protein: CASSIGLAGETQYF. Here the CDR3 DNA reads TGTGCCAGCAGCATAGGACTAGCAGGGGAGACCCAGTACTTC.

The chain joins TRBV9 to TRBJ1-1, with D perhaps TRBD1 (6 bases). Trimming stripped 0 bases from V and 4 bases from J, with 7 bases between. CDR1 SGDLS and CDR2 YYNGEE come from the germline V gene. CDR3 length: 13 amino acids. This chain's CDR3 is CASSVEGVTEAFF. The DNA of the CDR3 is TGTGCCAGCAGCGTAGAGGGGGTCACTGAAGCTTTCTTT.

V usage is TRBV3-1 (or the pseudogene TRBV3-2) and J usage is TRBJ1-6; 9 nucleotides match TRBD1. The CDR3 spans 11 residues. Per the germline V gene, CDR1 is LGHDT and CDR2 is YNNKEL (reference sequence). V lost 4 bases to trimming and J lost 15 bases; unmatched junction nucleotides: 1. In DNA, the CDR3 is TGTGCCAGCAGCCGGGGACAGGGCCTCCACTTT. It yields the protein CASSRGQGLHF.

The CDR3 spells CASSDKRNTEAFF. CDR3 coding DNA: TGTGCCAGCAGTGACAAGAGGAACACTGAAGCTTTCTTT. This chain links TRBV6-1 with TRBJ1-1; D is uncertain. CDR1 is MNHNS, CDR2 SASEGT, per germline. This CDR3 has 13 residues. The germline V and J ends were trimmed by 3 bases and 1 base, with 6 bases remaining between them.

This chain links TRBV27 with TRBJ2-1; TRBD2 agrees at 9 bases. Germline V CDR1 and CDR2: MNHEY, SMNVEV (reference sequence). The trim removed 0 bases at V and 4 bases at J, leaving 4 bases unmatched. CDR3 length: 16 residues. CDR3 in amino acids: CASSLSASGDYNEQFF. The CDR3 DNA reads TGTGCCAGCAGTTTATCGGCTAGCGGGGATTACAATGAGCAGTTCTTC.

In this sample, this clone turned up once. The CDR3 region is CASSQPRANYGYTF. Written as DNA, the CDR3 is TGCGCCAGCAGCCAACCTCGGGCTAACTATGGCTACACCTTC. The chain couples TRBV4-1 to TRBJ1-2; D uncertain. Trimming removed 2 bases at V and 0 bases at J, with 7 bases between. From germline, CDR1 is MGHRA and CDR2 YSYEKL. The CDR3 sequence is 14 residues long.

About this clone: Other DNA sequences in this specimen translate into the identical CDR3. This chain links TRBV6-5 with TRBJ1-5; TRBD1 is a possible D gene (5 bases). The germline CDR1 and CDR2 sequences are MNHEY and SVGAGI. Trimming stripped 0 bases from V and 2 bases from J, with 8 bases between. This CDR3 region has 15 residues. Here the CDR3 DNA reads TGTGCCAGCAGTTACTCAAGCAGGGGCAATCAGCCCCAGCATTTT. As protein: CASSYSSRGNQPQHF.

This clone was found once. This chain joins TRBV18 and TRBJ2-2; 9 nucleotides match TRBD1. This CDR3 is 16 amino acids long. The J segment lost 5 bases and the V segment lost 1 base, leaving 5 bases of the junction unmatched. The V gene's germline CDR1 is KGHSH and CDR2 LQKENI. In nucleotides, the CDR3 is TGTGCCAGCTCACCACGAGGGACAGGGAGAACCGGGGAGCTGTTTTTT. As protein: CASSPRGTGRTGELFF.

The chain couples TRBV5-4 to TRBJ1-1; TRBD1 matches 7 bases. J was trimmed by 6 bases and V by 5 bases; bases with no gene match: 10. The CDR3 consists of 14 residues. Germline values: CDR1 SGHNT, CDR2 YYREEE (reference sequence). The CDR3 here is CASSADRDYSEAFF. The DNA of the CDR3 is TGTGCCAGCAGTGCCGACAGGGATTACTCTGAAGCTTTCTTT.

The CDR3: CASSYSAAGLSPLHF. The CDR3, as DNA: TGTGCCAGCAGTTACTCGGCCGCAGGGCTTTCACCCCTCCACTTT. The chain recombines TRBV6-5 with TRBJ1-6; TRBD1 might be the D (5 bases). This CDR3 comprises 15 residues. V lost 0 bases, J lost 9 bases, and 12 bases lay in between. Germline values: CDR1 MNHEY, CDR2 SVGAGI.

The chain recombines TRBV7-9 with TRBJ1-1, with 9 bases lining up with TRBD1. The CDR3 spans 16 residues. The J segment lost 1 base and the V segment lost 1 base, leaving 4 bases of the junction unmatched. Per germline, CDR1 SEHNR and CDR2 FQNEAQ (reference sequence). The CDR3 nucleotides are TGTGCCAGCAGCTTAGTCGGGACAGGGAAGAACACTGAAGCTTTCTTT. It yields the protein CASSLVGTGKNTEAFF.

The V and J genes are TRBV10-1 and TRBJ2-7; 15 bases agree with TRBD2. The V segment lost 0 bases and the J segment 7 bases; nucleotides outside the gene matches: 10. The CDR3 has 18 residues. In germline, CDR1 is WNHNN, CDR2 SYGVQD (reference sequence). CDR3 residues: CASSESEGLAGGRGEQYV. The CDR3 nucleotides are TGCGCCAGCAGTGAGTCAGAGGGACTAGCGGGGGGCAGGGGAGAGCAGTACGTC.

Concerning this clone: The sample contains more than one DNA sequence encoding this CDR3. Written as DNA, the CDR3 is TGCGCCAGCAGCTTACAAGGGGACACTGAAGCTTTCTTT. Translating it yields CASSLQGDTEAFF. The chain recombines TRBV5-1 with TRBJ1-1; TRBD1 is a possible D gene (5 bases). V was pared by 2 bases and J by 3 bases, with 8 bases between. This CDR3 has 13 residues. The germline CDR1 and CDR2 sequences are SGHRS and YFSETQ.

The chain has TRBV5-1 and TRBJ1-1, with TRBD1 matching 11 bases. Looked up from germline, CDR1 is SGHRS and CDR2 is YFSETQ. The CDR3 sequence is 16 residues long. The V segment lost 5 bases and the J segment 0 bases; nucleotides outside the gene matches: 6. CDR3 sequence reads: CASSQGTGGLNTEAFF. The CDR3 DNA follows: TGCGCCAGCAGTCAGGGGACAGGGGGGCTGAACACTGAAGCTTTCTTT.

V gene TRBV27 combines with J gene TRBJ1-5; TRBD1 might be the D (5 bases). CDR3 size: 17 residues. Germline CDR1 reads MNHEY; CDR2 reads SMNVEV (reference sequence). Trimming took off 1 base at V and 1 base at J, with 14 bases between the two ends. CDR3 loop: CASSLWWGRGSNQPQHF. For the CDR3, the DNA is TGTGCCAGCAGTTTATGGTGGGGGAGGGGAAGCAATCAGCCCCAGCATTTT.

The rearrangement joins TRBV9 to TRBJ2-2; 12 bases fit TRBD2. The V gene end was trimmed by 0 bases and the J gene end by 0 bases; junction bases not matched to a gene: 3. Germline V CDR1 and CDR2: SGDLS, YYNGEE. This CDR3 has 18 residues. The CDR3 region is CASSVGLAGGPNTGELFF. CDR3 nucleotides: TGTGCCAGCAGCGTAGGGCTAGCGGGGGGGCCGAACACCGGGGAGCTGTTTTTT.

The gene calls are TRBV5-4 and TRBJ2-4; 8 bases match TRBD1. The CDR3 spans 15 residues. In germline, CDR1 is SGHNT, CDR2 YYREEE (reference sequence). The V gene end was trimmed by 5 bases and the J gene end by 8 bases; junction bases not matched to a gene: 12. This CDR3 reads CASRPSIQGVDIQYF. The CDR3 nucleotides are TGTGCCAGCAGGCCGAGCATACAGGGGGTGGACATTCAGTACTTC.

The V and J genes are TRBV5-1 and TRBJ2-1; possibly TRBD2 for D (5 bases). The germline gives CDR1 SGHRS, CDR2 YFSETQ. Trimming left V 0 bases short and J 7 bases short, with 11 bases between. CDR3 length: 14 residues. The CDR3 DNA is TGCGCCAGCAGCTTGGAGGCAGGCGGGAATGAGCAGTTCTTC. Translated, it gives CASSLEAGGNEQFF. The full variable domain, with the rest looked up from reference TRBV5-1 and TRBJ2-1, is KAGVTQTPRYLIKTRGQQVTLSCSPISGHRSVSWYQQTPGQGLQFLFEYFSETQRNKGNFPGRFSGRQFSNSRSEMNVSTLELGDSALYLCASSLEAGGNEQFFGPGTRLTVL.

The chain couples TRBV19 to TRBJ2-5; no firm D call. CDR1 is LNHDA, CDR2 SQIVND, per germline (reference sequence). The CDR3 totals 13 residues. V was clipped by 5 bases and J by 3 bases, with 10 bases between them. The CDR3 reads CASSPVLEETQYF. Written as DNA, the CDR3 is TGTGCCAGTAGTCCGGTACTTGAAGAGACCCAGTACTTC.

The rearrangement joins TRBV6-1 to TRBJ2-3; 9 bases are shared with TRBD2. CDR3 length: 17 amino acids. Germline assignment: CDR1 MNHNS and CDR2 SASEGT. Unmatched junction bases numbered 9, after V lost 3 bases and J lost 2 bases. The CDR3 nucleotides read TGTGCCAGCAGTGATTACCATAGCGGGGGCCTCACAGATACGCAGTATTTT. Translation: CASSDYHSGGLTDTQYF.

The gene calls are TRBV2 and TRBJ2-3; a possible D gene is TRBD2 (6 bases). Germline lookup yields CDR1 SNHLY and CDR2 FYNNEI. CDR3 length: 15 amino acids. V shed 6 bases and J shed 0 bases, with 13 bases lying between them. Written as DNA, the CDR3 is TGTGCCAGCAGAGGGACTGACGTTAGCACAGATACGCAGTATTTT. Amino acid sequence: CASRGTDVSTDTQYF.

V and J are TRBV2 and TRBJ1-3; D is ambiguous. CDR3 size: 14 residues. Germline CDR1 and CDR2: SNHLY and FYNNEI. Trimming took 7 bases from V and 8 from J, leaving 18 bases between them. For the CDR3, the DNA is TGTGCCAGCACCGCGGCCCCTGCCCATGACACCATATATTTT. It translates to CASTAAPAHDTIYF.

The chain couples TRBV7-2 to TRBJ1-1; 9 bases map to TRBD1. Trimming at V came to 5 bases and at J to 5 bases, leaving 12 bases not matched to a gene. Per germline, CDR1 SGHTA and CDR2 FQGNSA. This CDR3 has 16 amino acids. CDR3 in amino acids: CASSPTGTGIGTEAFF. For the CDR3, the DNA is TGTGCCAGCAGCCCAACCGGGACAGGGATCGGAACTGAAGCTTTCTTT.

The chain joins TRBV6-5 to TRBJ2-3; TRBD1 might be the D (6 bases). This CDR3 is 13 amino acids long. Trimming shortened V by 7 bases and J by 6 bases, and 14 bases separated the two germline ends. CDR1 and CDR2 from the germline V gene are MNHEY and SVGAGI. The CDR3: CASNAQGRDTQYF. As DNA, the CDR3 is TGTGCCAGCAATGCCCAGGGGCGGGATACGCAGTATTTT.

The chain uses TRBV13 and TRBJ1-2, with 7 bases lining up with TRBD1. V shed 6 bases, J shed 3 bases, and the junction held 7 bases outside the gene matches. The germline gives CDR1 PRHDT, CDR2 FYEKMQ (reference sequence). This CDR3 is built from 14 residues. The CDR3 region is CASSRQGVDYGYTF. The CDR3 DNA is TGTGCCAGCAGTCGACAGGGCGTCGACTATGGCTACACCTTC.

The V call is TRBV24-1, the J call TRBJ1-2; possibly TRBD1 for D (6 bases). V lost 4 bases, J lost 4 bases, and 15 bases lay in between. Per germline, CDR1 KGHDR and CDR2 SFDVKD. The CDR3 has 15 residues. CDR3 nucleotides: TGTGCCACCAGTGACCACAGGGAAGGCGCCTATGGCTACACCTTC. Translated, it gives CATSDHREGAYGYTF.

The chain recombines TRBV5-3 with TRBJ2-3, with D unresolved. TRBV5-3 is identified as an open reading frame with a role that is uncertain. This CDR3 has 14 amino acids. V lost 6 bases to trimming and J lost 0 bases, with 11 bases between them. The CDR3, as DNA: TGTGCCAGAACCGTCCCCGGGAGCACAGATACGCAGTATTTT. Its translation: CARTVPGSTDTQYF.